This T cell receptor beta chain was recovered during a study of T-cell memory formation after mild COVID-19. At the level of the study: Most TCR clusters belonged to a single donor.

From the 5' RACE reads, TCRdb called clonotypes with MiXCR, one entry per CDR3 protein. The repertoire holds roughly 280,000 distinct CDR3 sequences, with roughly 8.2% as singletons. Study-wide results and limits: Prior to infection, memory already included some responding clones, suggesting cross-reactive memory joined. Clones contracting across day 15 to 85 had a balanced CD4/CD8 profile; later expanding clones leaned CD4+.

Comment on this clonotype: The antigen is unknown.

The source is a man aged 18 to 35 who had mild COVID-19 (a few samples of this study predate the infection). Cell type and time point are not known. Input material: PBMCs or a T cell subset sorted from them (not recorded which).

In DNA form, the CDR3 reads TGTGCCAGTGCCAGCTCTGGGGCCAACGTCCTGACTTTC. This sequence encodes CASASSGANVLTF. The gene calls are TRBV6-5 and TRBJ2-6; D uncertain. Germline CDR1 MNHEY, CDR2 SVGAGI. V shed 9 bases and J shed 0 bases, with 6 bases lying between them. CDR3 length: 13 residues.